This T cell receptor beta chain stems from a study of control samples from healthy donors and cancer patients. The repertoire was sequenced with immunoSEQ multiplex PCR; TCRdb's copy has only in-frame clones and lacks some. Here the sample spans approximately 150,000 clones, around 92% being singletons. This clone occurred once. The origin of this receptor is a woman between 35 and 50 years old in good health. Specimen: blood.

The CDR3 loop is CASSKVSSGTGYASPYEQYF. The CDR3 DNA reads as TGTGCCAGTAGTAAAGTATCTTCCGGGACAGGGTATGCTTCGCCCTACGAGCAGTACTTC. The V call is TRBV19, the J call TRBJ2-7, with 9 positions matching TRBD1. Unmatched junction bases numbered 21, after V lost 4 bases and J lost 2 bases. Germline CDR1 is LNHDA and CDR2 is SQIVND (reference sequence). The CDR3 is made up of 20 amino acids.